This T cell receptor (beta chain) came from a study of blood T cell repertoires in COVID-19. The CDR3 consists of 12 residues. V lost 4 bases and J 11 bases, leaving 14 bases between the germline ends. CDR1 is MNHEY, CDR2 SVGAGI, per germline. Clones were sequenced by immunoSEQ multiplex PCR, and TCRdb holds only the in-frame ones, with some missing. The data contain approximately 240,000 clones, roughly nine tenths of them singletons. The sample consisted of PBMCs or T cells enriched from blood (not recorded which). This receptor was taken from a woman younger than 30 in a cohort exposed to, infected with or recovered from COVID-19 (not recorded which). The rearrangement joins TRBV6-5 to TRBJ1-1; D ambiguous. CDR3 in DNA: TGTGCCAGCAGTTCCCGGGATAGGCGGGCTTTCTTT. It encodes CASSSRDRRAFF.